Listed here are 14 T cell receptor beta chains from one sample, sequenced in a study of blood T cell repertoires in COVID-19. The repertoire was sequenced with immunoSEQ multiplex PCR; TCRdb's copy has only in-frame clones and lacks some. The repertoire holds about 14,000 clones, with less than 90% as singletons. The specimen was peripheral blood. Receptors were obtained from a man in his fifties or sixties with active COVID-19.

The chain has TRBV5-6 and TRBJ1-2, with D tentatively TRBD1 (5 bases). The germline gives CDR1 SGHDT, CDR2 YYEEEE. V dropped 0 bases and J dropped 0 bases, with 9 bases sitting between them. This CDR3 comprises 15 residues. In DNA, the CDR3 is TGTGCCAGCAGCTTGGGAAGGGGCGCTAACTATGGCTACACCTTC. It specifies CASSLGRGANYGYTF.

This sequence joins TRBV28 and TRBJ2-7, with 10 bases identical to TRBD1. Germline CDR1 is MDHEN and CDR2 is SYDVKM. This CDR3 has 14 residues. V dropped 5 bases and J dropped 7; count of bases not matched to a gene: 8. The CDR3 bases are TGTGCCAGCAGTCCCCGCGGACAGGGGGTTGAGCAGTACTTC. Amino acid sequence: CASSPRGQGVEQYF.

In nucleotides, the CDR3 is TGTGCCATCAGTGAGTCAGGCGGGAACTACAATGAGCAGTTCTTC. This sequence encodes CAISESGGNYNEQFF. The chain is built from TRBV10-3 and TRBJ2-1; D might be TRBD2 (6 bases). CDR3 length: 15 amino acids. Looked up from germline, CDR1 is ENHRY and CDR2 is SYGVKD. V gave up 0 bases and J gave up 3 bases, with 9 bases separating them.

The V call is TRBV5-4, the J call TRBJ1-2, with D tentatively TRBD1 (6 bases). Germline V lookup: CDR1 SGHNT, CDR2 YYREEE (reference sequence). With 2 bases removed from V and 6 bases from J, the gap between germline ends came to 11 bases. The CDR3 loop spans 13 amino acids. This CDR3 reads CASSLGGPHGYTF. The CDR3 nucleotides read TGTGCCAGCAGCTTAGGGGGACCTCATGGCTACACCTTC.

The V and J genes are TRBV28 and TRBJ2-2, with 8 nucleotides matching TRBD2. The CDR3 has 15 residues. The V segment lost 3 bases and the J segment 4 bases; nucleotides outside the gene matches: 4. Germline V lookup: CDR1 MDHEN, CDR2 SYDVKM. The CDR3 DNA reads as TGTGCCAGCAGTTTTCGGGGGGGAGGCACCGGGGAGCTGTTTTTT. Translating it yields CASSFRGGGTGELFF.

For the CDR3, the DNA is TGTGCCAGCAGTGATCCGGGAGGGGAGTGGAATGAGCAGTTCTTC. Translating it yields CASSDPGGEWNEQFF. The gene calls are TRBV2 and TRBJ2-1; 8 nucleotides line up with TRBD2. The CDR3 runs to 15 residues. V lost 3 bases and J lost 7; bases outside the gene matches: 8. Per germline, CDR1 SNHLY and CDR2 FYNNEI.

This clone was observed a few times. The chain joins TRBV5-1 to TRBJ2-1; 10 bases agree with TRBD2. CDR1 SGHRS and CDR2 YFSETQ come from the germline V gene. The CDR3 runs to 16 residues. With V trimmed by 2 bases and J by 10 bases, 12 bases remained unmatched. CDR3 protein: CASSFRPSGRGSEQFF. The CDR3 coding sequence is TGCGCCAGCAGCTTTCGGCCTAGCGGGAGAGGATCGGAGCAGTTCTTC.

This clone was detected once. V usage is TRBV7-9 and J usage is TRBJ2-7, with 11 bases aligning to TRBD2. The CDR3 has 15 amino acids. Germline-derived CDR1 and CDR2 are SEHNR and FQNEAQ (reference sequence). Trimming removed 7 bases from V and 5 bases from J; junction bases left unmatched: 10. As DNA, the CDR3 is TGTGCCAGCACCCCCGATAGCGGGAGGGCGCACGAGCAGTACTTC. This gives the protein CASTPDSGRAHEQYF.

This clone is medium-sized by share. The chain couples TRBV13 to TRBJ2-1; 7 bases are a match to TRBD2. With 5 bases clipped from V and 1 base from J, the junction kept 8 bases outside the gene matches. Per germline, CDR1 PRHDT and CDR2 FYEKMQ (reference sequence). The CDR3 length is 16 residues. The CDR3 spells CASSIEGGGSYNEQFF. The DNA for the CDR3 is TGTGCCAGCAGCATCGAGGGCGGGGGATCCTACAATGAGCAGTTCTTC.

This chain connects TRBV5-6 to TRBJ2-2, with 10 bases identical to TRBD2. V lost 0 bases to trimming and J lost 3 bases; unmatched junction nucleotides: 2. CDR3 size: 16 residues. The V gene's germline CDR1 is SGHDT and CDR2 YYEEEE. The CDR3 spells CASSLGTSGYTGELFF. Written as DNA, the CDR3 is TGTGCCAGCAGCTTGGGGACTAGCGGATACACCGGGGAGCTGTTTTTT.

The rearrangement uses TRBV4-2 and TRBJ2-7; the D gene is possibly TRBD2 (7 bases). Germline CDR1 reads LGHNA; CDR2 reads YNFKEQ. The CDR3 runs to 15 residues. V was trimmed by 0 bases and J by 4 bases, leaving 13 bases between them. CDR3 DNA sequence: TGTGCCAGCAGCCAAGAGTGGGGAGGGGGGTACGAGCAGTACTTC. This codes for CASSQEWGGGYEQYF.

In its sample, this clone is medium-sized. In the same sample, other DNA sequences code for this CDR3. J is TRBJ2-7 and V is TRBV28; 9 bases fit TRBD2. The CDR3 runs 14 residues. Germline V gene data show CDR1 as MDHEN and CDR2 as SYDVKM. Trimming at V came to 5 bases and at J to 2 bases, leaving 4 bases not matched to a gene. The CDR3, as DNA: TGTGCCAGCAGTGAGCTAGCGGGAACCTACGAGCAGTACTTC. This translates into CASSELAGTYEQYF.

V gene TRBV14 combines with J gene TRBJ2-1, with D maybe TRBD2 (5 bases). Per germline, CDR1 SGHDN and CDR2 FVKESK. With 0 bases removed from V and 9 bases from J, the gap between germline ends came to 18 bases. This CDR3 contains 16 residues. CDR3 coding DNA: TGTGCCAGCAGCCAAGACGTGGGCAGAGAAGGAGGTGAGCAGTTCTTC. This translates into CASSQDVGREGGEQFF.

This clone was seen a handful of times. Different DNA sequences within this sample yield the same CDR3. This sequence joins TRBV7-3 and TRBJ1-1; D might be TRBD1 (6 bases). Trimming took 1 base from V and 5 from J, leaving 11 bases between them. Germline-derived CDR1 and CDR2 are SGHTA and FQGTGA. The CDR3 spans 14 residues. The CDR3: CASSLMGAGTEAFF. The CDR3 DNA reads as TGTGCCAGCAGCTTAATGGGGGCTGGGACTGAAGCTTTCTTT.